Reported below is one T cell receptor (beta chain). At one of its ends the junction is not consistent with the germline gene, which may arise from a read error. This record comes from a study of blood T cells in healthy people across ages. Germline values: CDR1 MGHRA, CDR2 YSYEKL. This CDR3 contains 15 residues. Every sample had a minimum of 6 million PBMCs isolated. Then a second PCR, running roughly 7 to 11 cycles, was carried out with a sample-barcoded 5' primer and a J-beta primer mix. TCRdb fed the 5' RACE reads into MiXCR, producing one record per CDR3 protein. The sample consists of about 930,000 distinct CDR3 sequences, just under 30% of them appearing once. These sequences were also reported in another study, on T cells of mothers and their children. That investigation notes: Researchers found no T cell clones that were persistent and microchimeric.

This sequence was found in a middle-aged woman in good health. V gene TRBV4-1 combines with J gene TRBJ2-3; possibly TRBD2 for D (5 bases). Sequenced material: blood. CDR3 DNA: TGCGCCAGCAGCCAAGGTCGGGGAAGCACAGATACGCGGTATTTT. Its protein is CASSQGRGSTDTRYF.